The 6 T cell receptor beta chains below come from one sample, sequenced in a study of post-analysis software for immune sequencing data (dated by TCRdb to about 2015). These receptors have no known antigen. Summary of the overall study and its limitations: Four to six TRBV segments, including TRBV5-6, TRBV5-1 and TRBV20-1, were significantly more frequent in patients than controls.

Library generation was performed with PCR. TCRdb lists the instrument as Illumina HiSeq 2500. To reduce PCR and sequencing biases, unique molecular identifiers were built into the TCR beta cDNA libraries. The raw public reads went through TCRdb reprocessing: fastp at Q25, MiXCR clone calling, in-frame beta chains kept. Rows merge per CDR3 protein into single entries with the most common DNA and genes. For this sample there are about 760,000 distinct CDR3 sequences; 30% appear just once. The ten most abundant clones make up around 0.6% of the sample. Source material: blood. Receptors were obtained from a girl between 5 and 17 years old with multiple sclerosis.

This clonotype has only a few counts. J is TRBJ2-2 and V is TRBV29-1; 7 bases are a match to TRBD1. V lost 4 bases, J lost 0 bases, and 2 bases stayed unmatched. The CDR3 spans 14 residues. Germline V gives CDR1 SQVTM, CDR2 ANQGSEA. CDR3 residues: CSVVGQANTGELFF. The CDR3 DNA sequence: TGCAGCGTTGTTGGACAGGCGAACACCGGGGAGCTGTTTTTT.

The gene calls are TRBV5-1 and TRBJ2-7, with 9 bases that match TRBD1. Germline-derived CDR1 and CDR2 are SGHRS and YFSETQ. The CDR3 has 15 amino acids. The V gene end was trimmed by 1 base and the J gene end by 1 base; junction bases not matched to a gene: 3. CDR3 nucleotide sequence: TGCGCCAGCAGCTTGCTCGGGACAGGGTCCTACGAGCAGTACTTC. Protein: CASSLLGTGSYEQYF.

In its sample, this clonotype was seen a few times. The chain has TRBV20-1 and TRBJ2-7; D may be TRBD2 (6 bases). CDR3 length equals 16 residues. V lost 0 bases and J lost 7, with 22 bases in between. The germline V gene has CDR1 DFQATT and CDR2 SNEGSKA (reference sequence). The CDR3 here is CSARDWGRTTSSEQYF. As DNA, the CDR3 is TGCAGTGCTAGAGATTGGGGCAGGACTACATCCTCTGAGCAGTACTTC.

The chain links TRBV9 to TRBJ1-4; possible D gene TRBD1, 6 bases. CDR1 SGDLS and CDR2 YYNGEE come from the germline V gene. The CDR3 sequence is 15 residues long. Trimming removed 1 base at V and 4 bases at J, with 11 bases between. This CDR3 reads CASSVSGQINEKLFF. In DNA form, the CDR3 reads TGTGCCAGCAGCGTATCGGGACAAATTAATGAAAAACTGTTTTTT.

The gene calls are TRBV5-1 and TRBJ1-5, with D hard to call. The V gene's germline CDR1 is SGHRS and CDR2 YFSETQ. The CDR3 contains 13 residues. V lost 7 bases and J lost 0, with 8 bases in between. This chain's CDR3 is CASALDSNQPQHF. The CDR3 DNA reads TGCGCCAGCGCCTTAGATAGCAATCAGCCCCAGCATTTT.

The table lists this clonotype with a few counts. The V and J genes are TRBV27 and TRBJ1-2; TRBD1 is a possible D gene (5 bases). Germline V gene lookup returns CDR1 MNHEY and CDR2 SMNVEV (reference sequence). The CDR3 consists of 14 residues. V lost 3 bases and J 5 bases, leaving 13 bases between the germline ends. Written as DNA, the CDR3 is TGTGCCAGCAGTTTCGAAGGGGCGCGGTATGGCTACACCTTC. It encodes CASSFEGARYGYTF.